The rows below give T cell receptor beta chains drawn from one sample of a study of CD4 T cells in relation to SARS-CoV-2 and coronaviruses. No antigen has been identified for these receptors. Libraries were prepared by immunoSEQ multiplex PCR; TCRdb keeps only in-frame clonotypes and omits some of them. The sample yields about 21,000 clones, 78% seen once. Sequences were obtained from CD4+ T cells from PBMCs, cultured in vitro. These receptors all stem from a human donor in good health. CDR3s leave out the opening cysteine and the closing phenylalanine or tryptophan.

length: 12
V: TRBV24-1
CDR3: ATSEAGVAGELF

length: 12
V: TRBV5-4
CDR3: ASSLDGTTGELF

length: 14
V: TRBV12-5
CDR3: ASGLGAGYGANVLT

length: 10
V: TRBV3-1/TRBV3-2
CDR3: ASSPGPGGYT

length: 12
V: TRBV7-3
CDR3: ASSRSGTDDIQY

length: 15
V: TRBV19
CDR3: ASSMYIGPRGGQPQH

length: 13
V: TRBV5-1
CDR3: ASSLTRGSTDTQY

length: 15
V: TRBV5-1
CDR3: ASSLNVGGDSTDTQY

length: 10
V: TRBV6-5
CDR3: ASSSGAYEQY

length: 11
V: TRBV11-2
CDR3: ASSLGRGYGHT

length: 12
V: TRBV28
CDR3: ASSLEQGGSPLH

length: 11
V: TRBV3-1/TRBV3-2
CDR3: ASSQDRGQTQY

length: 11
V: TRBV5-4
CDR3: ASSQDRARTQY

length: 15
V: TRBV5-1
CDR3: ASSLDFGQRDSYEQY

length: 11
V: TRBV7-9
CDR3: ASSLGGHGPQH

length: 14
V: TRBV9
CDR3: ASSVALTGSQETQY

length: 12
V: TRBV14
CDR3: ASSQGGTDSEAF

length: 13
V: TRBV5-5
CDR3: ASSLVGYLGETQY

length: 13
V: TRBV6-2/TRBV6-3
CDR3: ASSFLAPQAYEQY

length: 15
V: TRBV24-1
CDR3: ATSDPAGTGGRETQY

length: 11
V: TRBV30
CDR3: AWTTTWDSPLH

length: 15
V: TRBV6-1
CDR3: ASSEQPGGYGANVLT

length: 13
V: TRBV27
CDR3: ASSLRLGAETEAF

length: 15
V: TRBV21-1
CDR3: ASSKGDRAFAKNIQY

length: 14
V: TRBV18
CDR3: ASSMTTGSSTDTQY

length: 17
V: TRBV11-2
CDR3: ASSLRRVLGTGEQETQY

length: 10
V: TRBV12-3/TRBV12-4
CDR3: ASSLSGTEAF

length: 19
V: TRBV28
CDR3: ASSYPLSGTGKSLGGYEQY

length: 14
V: TRBV25-1
CDR3: ASSESGTPYKNIQY

length: 13
V: TRBV6-5
CDR3: ASRWSGNSNYGYT

length: 12
V: TRBV5-1
CDR3: ASSSDRGGQPQH

length: 12
V: TRBV5-1
CDR3: ASSSGLAVNEQF

length: 11
V: TRBV7-7
CDR3: ASSSGTNTEAF

length: 10
V: TRBV30
CDR3: AWSPEGNTIY

length: 13
V: TRBV5-1
CDR3: ASSLAGGRTDTQY

length: 10
V: TRBV7-2
CDR3: ASSLVLVGLY

length: 10
V: TRBV12-3/TRBV12-4
CDR3: ASSLERGEQF

length: 13
V: TRBV30
CDR3: AWRTYQGNTDTQY

length: 13
V: TRBV5-1
CDR3: ASSLDGQGVYEQF

length: 13
V: TRBV7-3
CDR3: ASSLMEGSLYTQY

length: 12
V: TRBV10-2
CDR3: ASRPGTQYYEQY